This TCR beta chain is drawn from a study of T cells expressing NK-cell markers (dated by TCRdb to the early 2020s). About the full investigation: Seven to nine donors provided sorted CD3+CD56+NKG2C+, CD3+CD56+NKG2C- and CD3+CD56-NKG2C+ T-cell subsets, whose TCR beta-chain repertoires were profiled. Among the eight sequenced donors, only one was HCMV-seronegative, while the other seven were HCMV-seropositive. The study sequenced eight donors, all healthy volunteers chosen at random: three men and five women. Sequencing of the libraries produced 2 x 150 bp reads on Illumina HiSeq 2000/2500, MiSeq or NextSeq.

Spanning cysteine to phenylalanine, the CDR3 consists of 15 amino acids. The coding DNA is unavailable. For CDR1 and CDR2, the germline V gene lists SGHRS and YFSETQ. The run used an Illumina HiSeq 2000. The TCR beta cDNA libraries were made using 5'RACE template switching, a step that added both a universal primer site and unique molecular identifiers. cDNA synthesis was primed from the TCR beta constant segment and was followed by two successive PCR amplification steps. On the study's bioinformatics: MIGEC was used to demultiplex reads and group the reads by UMI, and MiTCR was used to assemble and quantify clonotypes. To remove erroneous sequences, TCR cDNA sequences were retained only when supported by two or more reads. Downstream repertoire analysis used the tcR package, and clonotypes were matched across fractions by CDR3 nucleotide sequence plus V segment. VDJmatch was used to annotate antigen specificity against VDJdb, with one amino acid substitution allowed in CDR3. TCRdb reprocessed the reads into one record per CDR3 protein sequence, lacking DNA. These V and J calls are TCRdb output, not the study's own analysis. The sample's records list hundreds of thousands of distinct CDR3 sequences. About 3.6% of the sample goes to the ten largest clones.

Points the paper makes about the study in general: It remained unclear whether the expanded NKG2C-expressing T cell clones were specific for HCMV antigens. Those dominant clonotypes were again the most abundant among CD3+CD56-NKG2C+ cells in a handful of donors, at 28.3-60.1%. For five or six donors, the dominant CD3+CD56+NKG2C+ clonotypes were among the top 10 CD8+ clonotypes and accounted for 1.0-7.0% of CD8+ T cells.

Comments on this clonotype: Its antigen is unknown.

HCMV serostatus was determined by detecting HCMV-specific IgG in serum with a commercial ELISA kit. Ficoll density gradient centrifugation was used to isolate peripheral blood mononuclear cells from blood. The clonotype was recovered from a young man in good health. Donor details come from another sample of the same person, matched by shared clones. Specimen: blood T cells: a sorted CD56 or NKG2C T cell subset, CD4+ or CD8+ T cells, or bulk PBMC T cells (not recorded which). Recombination joined TRBV5-1 with TRBJ1-1; TCRdb returns TRBD1, unconfirmable since there is no DNA. The CDR3 reads as follows: CASSHVDRGVTEAFF.